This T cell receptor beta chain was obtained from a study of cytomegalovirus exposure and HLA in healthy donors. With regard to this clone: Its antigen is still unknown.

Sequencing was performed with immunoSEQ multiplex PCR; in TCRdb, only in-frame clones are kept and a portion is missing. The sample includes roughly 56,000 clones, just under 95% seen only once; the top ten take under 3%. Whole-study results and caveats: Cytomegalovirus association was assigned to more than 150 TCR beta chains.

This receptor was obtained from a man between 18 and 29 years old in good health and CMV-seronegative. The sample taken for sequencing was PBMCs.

The CDR3 protein is CASSLTGSTNEKLFF. For the CDR3, the DNA is TGTGCCAGCAGCTTGACAGGGTCAACTAATGAAAAACTGTTTTTT. The chain couples TRBV5-8 to TRBJ1-4; TRBD1 might be the D (6 bases). V was clipped by 1 base and J by 0 bases, with 7 bases between them. Per germline, CDR1 SGHTS and CDR2 YDEGEE. The CDR3 is 15 residues long.